This T cell receptor (beta chain) was captured in a study of T cells in Graves' hyperthyroidism and ophthalmopathy (dated by TCRdb to the late 2010s). With respect to the entire study: Peripheral blood samples were taken at initial diagnosis, before any treatment was given. According to the paper, TCR Vbeta CDR3 sequencing was carried out on about 140 peripheral blood samples, which came from around 43 ophthalmopathy, under 85 hyperthyroidism and about 17 progressor patients. Whether ophthalmopathy could be predicted prospectively was tested in an independent validation cohort made up of roughly 19 hyperthyroidism patients plus 17 patients who later progressed to ophthalmopathy. To identify TCR V-J signatures that set the groups apart, the researchers used a discovery cohort of more than 95 patients, made up of 40 to 45 with Graves' ophthalmopathy and 57 with stable Graves' hyperthyroidism. In roughly six Graves' hyperthyroidism patients, the study also compared T-cell repertoires from thyroid tissue with T-cell repertoires from blood. The approximately 90 discovery patients were divided at random into training and test sets in a 7:3 ratio. After blood sampling, hyperthyroidism patients were treated with methimazole at a starting dose of 30 mg daily, and ophthalmopathy patients were treated with high-dose intravenous methylprednisolone. The paper's findings and limits, for the study overall: No statistical method was used to set the sample size in advance, and investigators knew the group allocation. A 13 V-J signature model separated ophthalmopathy from stable hyperthyroidism, with nearly 90% sensitivity and 81% to 83% specificity in cross-validation and 80%/75% in testing. Blood samples also contained most of the expanded thyroid clonotypes (frequency above 0.001), which suggests that blood repertoires may reflect thyroid immune responses. During validation, the model predicted progression to ophthalmopathy a median of around 7 months ahead of onset, with roughly 65% sensitivity and 72.22% specificity.

Amplification of TCR beta CDR3 regions was carried out from RNA transcripts. The TCR CDR3 was subjected to a first round of RT-PCR using the HTBI primer set and the Qiagen OneStep RT-PCR kit. Libraries were constructed in a second round of multiplex PCR, after which size selection and purification were performed. Sequencing of the libraries was done on an Illumina HiSeq2000 using paired-end 100 bp reads. From the authors' description of their analysis: SOAPnuke was used to process the raw data, with reads discarded if the reads contained adapters or uncalled bases, had a mean Phred below 15, or lacked an exact constant-primer or identifier match. High-quality paired reads were merged using COPE v1.2.5, and each unique nucleotide sequence was defined as a clonotype. MiTCR v1.1 was used to align clonotypes to the IMGT TRBV, TRBD and TRBJ reference segments. Only V-J combinations with frequency above 0.0001, covering roughly 99% of repertoires, were analysed. A TCS score was defined as the ratio between F50 (clonal expansion) and ExV (chaos), using BLOSUM62-based TCRdist between CDR3 peptides within each V-J. Welch's t-statistics and random forest reduced around 520 V-J features to 13, which were used in a naive Bayes classifier (R e1071). TCRdb redid the processing of the public reads, applying fastp at Q25 and MiXCR, and retained in-frame beta chains. Entries that share a CDR3 protein sequence are merged under the most common genes and DNA. What appears here as the V and J calls and clone size reflects TCRdb's work, not the paper's. The sample data list fewer than 450,000 distinct CDR3 sequences, and about a sixth of these were observed just once. 34% of the sample rests with the top ten.

The sample holds many counts of this clonotype. Its antigen is still unknown. The input lacks base qualities; no much larger clone sits a single base away. Per the germline V gene, MNHNS is the CDR1 and SASEGT is the CDR2. Trimming removed 8 bases from V and 4 bases from J; the gene matches leave 15 bases unexplained. There are 16 amino acids in the CDR3, from cysteine to phenylalanine inclusive. Kept here is only the CDR3 DNA, which spans 48 bases and is read in frame from base 1. The hyperthyroidism patients were between 18 and 65 years old and newly diagnosed, with a disease duration of less than 2 months. Any patient with an uncontrolled infection, another autoimmune disease, pregnancy or lactation was excluded. Clinical symptoms, serum thyroxine and TRAb, thyroid ultrasound, and orbital computed tomography formed the basis for the diagnoses. Blood from progressor patients was collected at the time of first diagnosis with hyperthyroidism, before any ophthalmopathy symptoms had appeared. PBMCs were isolated from around 10 ml of fresh peripheral blood by Ficoll-Paque density gradient centrifugation. Progressor patients were first diagnosed with Graves' hyperthyroidism and then developed ophthalmopathy during follow-up. Total RNA was extracted using Trizol reagent, and RNA quality was assessed on an Agilent 2100 Bioanalyzer.

Sequenced material: blood. This TCR derives from a woman younger than 45 with Graves' hyperthyroidism that later progressed to Graves' ophthalmopathy. This receptor chain uses TRBV6-1 and TRBJ2-5; the central 8 bases match TRBD1. This receptor carries the CDR3 CASGQGARGARETQYF. The DNA is TGTGCCAGCGGACAGGGTGCACGAGGGGCAAGAGAGACCCAGTACTTC.